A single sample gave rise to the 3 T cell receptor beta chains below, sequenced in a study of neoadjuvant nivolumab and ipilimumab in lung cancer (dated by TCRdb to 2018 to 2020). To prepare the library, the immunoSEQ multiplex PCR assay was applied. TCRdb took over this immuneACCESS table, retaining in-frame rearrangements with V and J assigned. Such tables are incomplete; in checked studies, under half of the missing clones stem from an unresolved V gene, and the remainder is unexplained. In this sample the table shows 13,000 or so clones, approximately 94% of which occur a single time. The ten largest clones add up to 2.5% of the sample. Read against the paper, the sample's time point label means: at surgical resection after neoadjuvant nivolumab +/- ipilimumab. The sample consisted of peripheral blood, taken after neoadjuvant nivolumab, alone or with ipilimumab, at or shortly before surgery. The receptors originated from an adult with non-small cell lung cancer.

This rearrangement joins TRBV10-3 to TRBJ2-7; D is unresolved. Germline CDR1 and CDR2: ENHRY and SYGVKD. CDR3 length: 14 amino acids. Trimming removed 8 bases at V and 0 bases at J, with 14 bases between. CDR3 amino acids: CAIGGVGSSYEQYF. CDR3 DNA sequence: TGTGCCATCGGTGGGGTCGGAAGCTCCTACGAGCAGTACTTC.

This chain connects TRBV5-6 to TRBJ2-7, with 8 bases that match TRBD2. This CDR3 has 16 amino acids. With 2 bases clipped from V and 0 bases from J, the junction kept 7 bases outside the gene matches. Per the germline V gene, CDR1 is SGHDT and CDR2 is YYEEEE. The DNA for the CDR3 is TGTGCCAGCAGCTTTACCACTAGCGGCCTCTCCTACGAGCAGTACTTC. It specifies CASSFTTSGLSYEQYF. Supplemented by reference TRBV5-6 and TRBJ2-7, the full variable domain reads DAGVTQSPTHLIKTRGQQVTLRCSPKSGHDTVSWYQQALGQGPQFIFQYYEEEERQRGNFPDRFSGHQFPNYSSELNVNALLLGDSALYLCASSFTTSGLSYEQYFGPGTRLTVT.

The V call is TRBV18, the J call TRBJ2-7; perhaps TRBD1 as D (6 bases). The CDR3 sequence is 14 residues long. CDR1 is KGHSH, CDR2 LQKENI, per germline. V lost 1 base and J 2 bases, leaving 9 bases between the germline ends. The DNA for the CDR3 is TGTGCCAGCTCACCACGGCAGGGGACCTACGAGCAGTACTTC. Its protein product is CASSPRQGTYEQYF.